This T cell receptor beta chain was obtained from a study of T cell responses to AZD1222 COVID-19 vaccine. General study points: CD4 TCRs linked to vaccination spanned spike, dominating at 160-218 and 743-854. AZD1222 recipients seropositive at baseline numbered only five to seven. Unmutated variant regions are reportedly the target of nearly half of TCRs that are spike-specific.

Note on this clone: Its cognate antigen is unknown.

Assay used: immunoSEQ multiplex PCR; TCRdb lists only in-frame clones, some missing. The data hold approximately 65,000 clones, with around nine tenths observed a single time. V lost 5 bases and J 2 bases, leaving 13 bases between the germline ends. Germline CDR1 reads SGHAT; CDR2 reads FQNNGV. The CDR3 contains 14 residues. The chain joins TRBV11-2 to TRBJ2-7; a weak D match, TRBD1 (5 bases). The receptor was derived from an adult in good health. Sequenced here: peripheral blood, sampled on day 0 of AZD1222 vaccination. The CDR3 here is CASSSRTPPYEQYF. CDR3 coding DNA: TGTGCCAGCAGCAGCCGGACACCTCCCTACGAGCAGTACTTC.